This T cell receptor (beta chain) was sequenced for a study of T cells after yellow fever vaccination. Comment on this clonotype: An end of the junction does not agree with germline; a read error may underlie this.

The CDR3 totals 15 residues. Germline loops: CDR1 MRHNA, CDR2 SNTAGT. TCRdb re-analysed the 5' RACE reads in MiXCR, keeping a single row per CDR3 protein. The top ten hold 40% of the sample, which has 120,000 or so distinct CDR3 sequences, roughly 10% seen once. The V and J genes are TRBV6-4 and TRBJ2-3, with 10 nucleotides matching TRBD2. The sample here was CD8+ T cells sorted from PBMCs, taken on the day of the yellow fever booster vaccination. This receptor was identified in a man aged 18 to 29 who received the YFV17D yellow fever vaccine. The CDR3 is CASSDSGGATHTQFF. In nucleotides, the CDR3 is TGTGCCAGCAGTGACAGCGGGGGGGCCACACATACGCAGTTTTTT.